This T cell receptor (beta chain) was sequenced for a study of CD8 T cells in ankylosing spondylitis. The CDR3 runs to 14 residues. The V and J ends lost 5 bases and 4 bases respectively, with 14 bases between them. Germline V gene sequence: CDR1 MNHNS, CDR2 SASEGT. Regarding the study as a whole: A TCR beta motif of seven or eight highly homologous variants appeared characteristic of ankylosing spondylitis blood.

In making TCR beta libraries, quantitative 5'-RACE with molecular barcodes was used. TCRdb reprocessed the 5' RACE reads with MiXCR, giving one entry per CDR3 protein. The table includes a few hundred thousand distinct CDR3 sequences, 6.5% to 10% detected once. On this clonotype: Its antigen is still unknown.

The material sequenced was blood, either unsorted or a sorted T cell fraction (not recorded which). The chain joins TRBV6-1 to TRBJ1-1; D uncertain. This receptor was obtained from a male donor with ankylosing spondylitis. The DNA of the CDR3 is TGTGCCAGCAGTCCCCCCCATTCCGGCACTGAAGCTTTCTTT. Its protein product is CASSPPHSGTEAFF.